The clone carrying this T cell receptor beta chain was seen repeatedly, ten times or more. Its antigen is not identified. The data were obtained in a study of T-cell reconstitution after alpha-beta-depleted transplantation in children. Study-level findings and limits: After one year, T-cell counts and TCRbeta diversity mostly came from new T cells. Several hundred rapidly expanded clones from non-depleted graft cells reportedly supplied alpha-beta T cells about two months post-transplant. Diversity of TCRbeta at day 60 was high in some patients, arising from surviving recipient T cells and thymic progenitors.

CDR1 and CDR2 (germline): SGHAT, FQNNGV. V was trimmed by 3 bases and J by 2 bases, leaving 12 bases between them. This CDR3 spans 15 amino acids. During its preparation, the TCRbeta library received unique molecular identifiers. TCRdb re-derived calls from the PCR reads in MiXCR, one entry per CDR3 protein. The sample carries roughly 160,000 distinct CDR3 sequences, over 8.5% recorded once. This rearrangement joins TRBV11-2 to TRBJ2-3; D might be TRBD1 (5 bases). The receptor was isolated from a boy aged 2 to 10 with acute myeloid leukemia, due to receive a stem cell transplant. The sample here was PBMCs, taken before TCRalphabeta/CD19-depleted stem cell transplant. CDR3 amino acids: CASSFTRGITDTQYF. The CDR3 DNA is TGTGCCAGCAGCTTCACAAGGGGTATCACAGATACGCAGTATTTT.